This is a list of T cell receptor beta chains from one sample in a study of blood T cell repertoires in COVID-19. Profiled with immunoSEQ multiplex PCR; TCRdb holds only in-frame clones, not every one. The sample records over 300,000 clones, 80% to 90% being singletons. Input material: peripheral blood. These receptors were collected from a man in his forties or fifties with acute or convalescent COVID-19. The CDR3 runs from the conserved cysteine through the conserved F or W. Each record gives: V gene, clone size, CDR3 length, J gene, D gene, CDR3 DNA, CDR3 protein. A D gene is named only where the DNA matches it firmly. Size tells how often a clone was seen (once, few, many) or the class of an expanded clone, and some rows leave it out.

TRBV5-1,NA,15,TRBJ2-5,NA,TGCGCCAGCAGCTTGTCCTTGGCCATCCAAGAGACCCAGTACTTC,CASSLSLAIQETQYF
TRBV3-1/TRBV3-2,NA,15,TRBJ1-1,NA,TGTGCCAGCAGCCAAGCGGGCCTCAAGGGGACTGAAGCTTTCTTT,CASSQAGLKGTEAFF
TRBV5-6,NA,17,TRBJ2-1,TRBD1,TGTGCCAGCAGCTTTCATTCCGGGACAGGGTTTTTTTGGGAGCAGTTCTTC,CASSFHSGTGFFWEQFF
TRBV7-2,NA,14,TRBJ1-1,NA,TGTGCCAGCAGCTTGACAGTTACTAACACTGAAGCTTTCTTT,CASSLTVTNTEAFF
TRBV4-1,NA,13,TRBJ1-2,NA,TGCGCCAGCAGCCACCCGAACGGGTATGGCTACACCTTC,CASSHPNGYGYTF
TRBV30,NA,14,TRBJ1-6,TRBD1,TGTGCCTGGTCAGGGGGAAGTCAGAATTCACCCCTCCACTTT,CAWSGGSQNSPLHF
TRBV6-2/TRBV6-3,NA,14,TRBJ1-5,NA,TGTGCCAGCAGCCCCCGACGGGATGATCAGCCCCAGCATTTT,CASSPRRDDQPQHF
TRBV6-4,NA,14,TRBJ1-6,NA,TGTGCCAGCACCCAAGAGGCAGGGTATTCACCCCTCCACTTT,CASTQEAGYSPLHF
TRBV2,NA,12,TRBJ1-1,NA,TGTGCCAGCAGTGGCTTCAGTGGCGAAGCTTTCTTT,CASSGFSGEAFF
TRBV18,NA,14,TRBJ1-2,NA,TGTGCCAGCTCGTCAGGGGCAGGGGCCTATGGCTACACCTTC,CASSSGAGAYGYTF
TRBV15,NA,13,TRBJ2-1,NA,TGTGCCACCAGCCCCTACTCCTACAATGAGCAGTTCTTC,CATSPYSYNEQFF
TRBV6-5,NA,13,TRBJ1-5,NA,TGTGCCAGCAGTTACATTCTCGGTCAGCCCCAGCATTTT,CASSYILGQPQHF
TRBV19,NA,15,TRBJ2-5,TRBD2,TGTGCCAGTAGTAATGTAGCGGGGGACCAAGAGACCCAGTACTTC,CASSNVAGDQETQYF
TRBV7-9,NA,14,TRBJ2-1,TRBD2,TGTGCCAGCAGCTTCCTAGCGGGAGACAATGAGCAGTTCTTC,CASSFLAGDNEQFF
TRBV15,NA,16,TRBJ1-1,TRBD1,TGTGCCACCAGCAGAGATCGGACAGGGGGCAACACTGAAGCTTTCTTT,CATSRDRTGGNTEAFF
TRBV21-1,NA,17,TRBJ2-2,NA,TGTGCCAGCAGCAGGGGGGTGACTAGCGATAGAACCGGGGAGCTGTTTTTT,CASSRGVTSDRTGELFF
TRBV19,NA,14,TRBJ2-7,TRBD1,TGTGCCAGTTCGAGGGACAGGAGCTCCTACGAGCAGTACTTC,CASSRDRSSYEQYF
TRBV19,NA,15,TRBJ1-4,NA,TGTGCCAGTAGTATACAGGGAGGGGCTTTTGAAAAACTGTTTTTT,CASSIQGGAFEKLFF
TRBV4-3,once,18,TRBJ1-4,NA,TGCGCCAGCAGCCAAGATGAGGGCAGGTTCGGAACTAATGAAAAACTGTTTTTT,CASSQDEGRFGTNEKLFF
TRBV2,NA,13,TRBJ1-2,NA,TGTGCCAGCAGTGGTACAGGGAACTATGGCTACACCTTC,CASSGTGNYGYTF
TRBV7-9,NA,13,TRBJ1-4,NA,TGTGCCAGCAGGGGGCTAGGTGTTGAAAAACTGTTTTTT,CASRGLGVEKLFF
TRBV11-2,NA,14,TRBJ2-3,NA,TGTGCCAGCAGCTACAGCTCGTGGGCAGATACGCAGTATTTT,CASSYSSWADTQYF
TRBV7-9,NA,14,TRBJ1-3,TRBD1,TGTGCCAGCAGCTTACAGGGGGCTGTAAACACCATATATTTT,CASSLQGAVNTIYF